This T cell receptor (beta chain) was obtained from a study of shared clonotypes between healthy human individuals (dated by TCRdb to 2020 to 2021). A note on the overall study: Three men and a couple of women, aged 18 to 49 years, made up the cohort. Blood TCR repertoires of roughly 5 healthy adults were deeply sequenced to estimate repertoire size and the extent of clonotype sharing between individuals. Different laboratories and diverse techniques were used to prepare libraries and sequence TCR repertoires, to increase sequencing depth and limit assay-specific biases. For each donor, CD4 naive and CD4 memory were each given three plates, CD8 naive was given two plates, and CD8 memory was given one plate. Per donor, leukapheresis produced somewhere between about 0.8 and 9 billion PBMCs.

Using the deep immunoSEQ assay, multiplex PCR amplified TCR CDR3 regions from genomic DNA. Genomic DNA extracted from each cell subset was distributed evenly over all wells of several immunoSEQ 96-well plates, and each plate served as one replicate. For sorted subsets, about 0.2 ug genomic DNA, equal to about 30,000 T cell genomes, was loaded into each replicate PCR. The purified libraries were quantified using a Qubit 3.0 fluorometer, sized with a Bioanalyzer 2100, and then quantified again using the KAPA Library Quantification kit. A separate single-read 150-cycle Illumina NextSeq 550 flow cell was used to sequence each immunoSEQ 96-well plate. The paper's processing steps were these. The immunoSEQ output contained only junctional sequences without quality scores, so filtering could not match that applied to full-length reads. To assign V/J genes and CDR3, sequences were annotated against IMGT germline references using PyIR, a Python wrapper for IgBLAST v1.9. Reads were filtered out if the reads had weak V/J assignments (E-value above 1e-6), no CDR3, stop codons, out-of-frame junctions, or ambiguous translated residues. V3J clonotypes were defined as sequences sharing the same inferred V gene, J gene, and CDR3 amino acid sequence. To compute the percentage overlap between repertoires, the number of shared unique clonotypes was divided by the size of the smaller repertoire. Three approaches were used to assess repertoire richness: RTK rarefaction, the Chao1 estimator, and Recon v2.1 estimates of unobserved clonotypes. Generation probabilities for all TCRbeta clonotypes obtained by the gDNA method from a few donors were computed using OLGA. Held by TCRdb, this immuneACCESS table contains in-frame sequences only and omits some clones. Under half of the omission traces to an unresolved V gene where checked; the cause of the rest is unknown. V and J calls and clone size follow that table, whereas D and trimming were derived from the DNA. The sample data list under 1,100,000 clones, and approximately 80% of these were observed just once. The ten top clones hold 0.61% of the sample.

General conclusions and limits of the study: Pairwise subsampling indicated that sequencing depth was expected to affect the degree of clonotype sharing among donors. Across a few donors, approximately 5% of naive CD4, roughly 3.5% of naive CD8, roughly 2.3% of memory CD4, and around 0.4% of memory CD8 clonotypes were shared. Only blood was sampled, and tissue TCR repertoires likely differ from those in blood. The genetic and exposure-history diversity represented was limited by the small number of donors. Compared with non-shared clonotypes, the clonotypes found in all four sorted-subset donors had higher generation probabilities. Naive subsets generally had larger estimated clonotype richness than memory subsets did. Rarefaction of sorted-subset datasets indicated incomplete sequencing despite the large sequencing depth.

Healthy HIV-negative adults with no recently reported acute infections or vaccinations were included as donors. All donors were Caucasian adults living in Nashville, Tennessee, USA. CD4+ T cells were enriched by magnetic negative selection; naive cells were then positively selected on CD45RA, and the negative fraction formed the memory subset. Blood was collected by leukapheresis, and PBMCs were isolated by Ficoll-Histopaque density gradient centrifugation and then cryopreserved in liquid nitrogen vapor phase. Purity and quantity of every magnetically sorted T cell population were checked by analytical flow cytometry. Genomic DNA was isolated from each sorted fraction and quantified by UV absorbance on a Nanodrop 2000c. This clone was recorded a few times. The antigen it recognizes is unknown. No base qualities exist here, and no much larger clone lies one base off it. The germline V gene provides CDR1 SGHDT and CDR2 YYEEEE. The cysteine opens and the phenylalanine closes a CDR3 of 13 amino acids. The CDR3 DNA has 39 bases and is translated from base 1. V loses 2 bases of germline sequence and J loses 7 bases, and the interval between the two ends is 9 bases.

This clonotype was sampled from a man aged 18 to 35 in good health. Some clones in this sample may be carry-over from other donors' samples. Sequencing was carried out using memory CD4+ T cells from PBMCs. What this sample's cell subset or site label stands for: CD45RA-negative fraction. Recombination joined TRBV5-6 with TRBJ1-4; the D gene is unclear. The CDR3: CASSFVDGEKLFF. The bases are TGTGCCAGCAGCTTCGTGGACGGTGAAAAACTGTTTTTT.